Below, 19 T cell receptor beta chains from the same sample are listed, as sequenced in a study of CD8+CD57+ T cells in acquired aplastic anemia. Patients included in sequencing had previously demonstrated CD8+CD57+ cell expansion by flow cytometry. Genomic DNA constituted the template upon which TCR beta VDJ and CDR3 profiling was performed. TCRdb re-called the reads through MiXCR, storing one row per CDR3 protein. The sample records just over 150,000 distinct CDR3 sequences, 45% to 55% being singletons. The sequencing input was sorted CD4+, CD8+, or CD8+CD57+ T cells (not recorded which) from PBMCs. The receptors originated from a human donor with aplastic anemia.

The chain combines TRBV7-9 with TRBJ2-7; 9 nucleotides line up with TRBD1. The ends lost 1 base at V and 3 bases at J; junction bases unmatched: 4. The CDR3 length is 15 residues. The V gene's germline CDR1 is SEHNR and CDR2 FQNEAQ (reference sequence). The CDR3: CASSLEGQGFYEQYF. Written as DNA, the CDR3 is TGTGCCAGCAGCTTAGAGGGACAGGGATTCTACGAGCAGTACTTC.

The chain is built from TRBV29-1 and TRBJ2-6; D remains ambiguous. Per germline, CDR1 SQVTM and CDR2 ANQGSEA. The CDR3 consists of 15 residues. V was pared by 2 bases and J by 0 bases, with 8 bases between. The CDR3 is CSVENPDSGANVLTF. In nucleotides, the CDR3 is TGCAGCGTTGAAAACCCCGACTCTGGGGCCAACGTCCTGACTTTC.

The chain uses TRBV6-2 or TRBV6-3 and TRBJ2-2, with D tentatively TRBD2 (6 bases). There are 13 residues in the CDR3. Germline CDR1 and CDR2: MNHEY and SVGEGT. V lost 5 bases and J 6 bases, leaving 10 bases between the germline ends. The CDR3 sequence: CASSRRVAGELFF. CDR3 DNA sequence: TGTGCCAGCAGTAGGAGGGTGGCCGGGGAGCTGTTTTTT.

The chain employs TRBV11-2 and TRBJ1-1; TRBD1 matches at 8 bases. The CDR3 covers 16 residues. V lost 4 bases and J lost 4; bases outside the gene matches: 11. The V gene's germline CDR1 is SGHAT and CDR2 FQNNGV. The CDR3 loop is CASSSRGTGRLTEAFF. CDR3 in DNA: TGTGCCAGCAGCTCCCGTGGGACAGGACGGCTCACTGAAGCTTTCTTT.

The chain recombines TRBV6-1 with TRBJ2-5, with D possibly being TRBD1 (6 bases). V lost 4 bases to trimming and J lost 5 bases, with 14 bases between them. CDR1 and CDR2 (germline): MNHNS, SASEGT. This CDR3 region has 14 residues. The CDR3 here is CASSGDTERETQYF. CDR3 coding DNA: TGTGCCAGCAGTGGGGACACGGAGAGGGAGACCCAGTACTTC.

This clonotype came up many times. The chain is built from TRBV25-1 and TRBJ2-7, with 8 positions matching TRBD2. V shed 5 bases, J shed 5 bases, and the junction held 5 bases outside the gene matches. The CDR3 has 13 residues. In germline, CDR1 is MGHDK, CDR2 SYGVNS. CDR3 nucleotide sequence: TGTGCCAGCAGTTTCGAGGGACTAGACGAGCAGTACTTC. It codes for CASSFEGLDEQYF.

The chain joins TRBV20-1 to TRBJ2-3, with D possibly matching TRBD2 (5 bases). The CDR3 runs 10 residues. V shed 6 bases and J shed 6 bases, with 7 bases lying between them. Germline loops: CDR1 DFQATT, CDR2 SNEGSKA (reference sequence). The CDR3 nucleotides are TGCAGTGCGCGGAGGGATACGCAGTATTTT. This gives the protein CSARRDTQYF.

V and J are TRBV12-3 or TRBV12-4 and TRBJ1-6, with unresolved D. Trimming stripped 4 bases from V and 0 bases from J, with 4 bases between. This CDR3 contains 14 residues. The CDR3 DNA sequence: TGTGCCAGCAGTTATAACTCCTATAATTCACCCCTCCACTTT. Encoded protein: CASSYNSYNSPLHF.

This rearrangement joins TRBV10-3 to TRBJ1-1; D is possibly TRBD1 (5 bases). V lost 10 bases, J lost 1 base, and 13 bases lay in between. Germline V gene data show CDR1 as ENHRY and CDR2 as SYGVKD. The CDR3 sequence is 13 residues long. CDR3 nucleotide sequence: TGTGCCAGCGGGGCAACATGGAACACTGAAGCTTTCTTT. Translation gives CASGATWNTEAFF.

The chain recombines TRBV7-2 with TRBJ2-5, with D unresolved. With 5 bases removed from V and 1 base from J, the gap between germline ends came to 11 bases. The length of the CDR3 is 14 residues. Germline-derived CDR1 and CDR2 are SGHTA and FQGNSA. The CDR3 nucleotides read TGTGCCAGCAGCCTAAATCCAGGCCAAGAGACCCAGTACTTC. Translation: CASSLNPGQETQYF.

The chain links TRBV19 to TRBJ2-1; D remains ambiguous. The length of the CDR3 is 15 residues. Germline V gene data show CDR1 as LNHDA and CDR2 as SQIVND (reference sequence). V lost 2 bases, J lost 0 bases, and 8 bases lay in between. In DNA, the CDR3 is TGTGCCAGTAGTATATGGCTGAGCTCCTACAATGAGCAGTTCTTC. Encoded protein: CASSIWLSSYNEQFF.

The sample holds many counts of this clonotype. CDR3 loop: CASSTLHNEQFF. In nucleotides, the CDR3 is TGTGCCAGCAGTACCCTTCACAATGAGCAGTTCTTC. This sequence joins TRBV7-9 and TRBJ2-1; no clear D. V gave up 6 bases and J gave up 5 bases, with 8 bases separating them. Germline V gene data show CDR1 as SEHNR and CDR2 as FQNEAQ (reference sequence). The CDR3 has 12 amino acids.

This chain uses TRBV6-2 or TRBV6-3 with TRBJ2-7, with 11 bases aligning to TRBD2. V lost 4 bases and J lost 6; bases outside the gene matches: 8. The germline V gene encodes CDR1 MNHEY and CDR2 SVGEGT. The CDR3 is 15 amino acids. The DNA of the CDR3 is TGTGCCAGCAGTTTATTAGCGGGAGGGTCCCTCGAGCAGTACTTC. Its protein product is CASSLLAGGSLEQYF.

Concerning this clonotype itself: A much larger clone sits a single nucleotide away, making a read error possible. The V gene is TRBV5-1, the J gene TRBJ2-5; 8 positions agree with TRBD2. The germline V gene encodes CDR1 SGHRS and CDR2 YFSETQ. J was trimmed by 4 bases and V by 6 bases; bases with no gene match: 11. The length of the CDR3 is 15 residues. CDR3 sequence: CASMPRGRMGETQYF. The CDR3 DNA reads TGCGCCAGCATGCCGCGCGGGAGGATGGGAGAGACCCAGTACTTC. The whole variable domain, filled in from reference TRBV5-1 and TRBJ2-5, reads KAGVTQTPRYLIKTRGQQVTLSCSPISGHRSVSWYQQTPGQGLQFLFEYFSETQRNKGNFPGRFSGRQFSNSRSEMNVSTLELGDSALYLCASMPRGRMGETQYFGPGTRLLVL.

The chain has TRBV11-2 and TRBJ2-6, with a possible D match to TRBD2 (6 bases). The CDR3 runs to 19 residues. Germline lookup yields CDR1 SGHAT and CDR2 FQNNGV. Trimming pared 1 base from V and 0 bases from J, leaving 16 bases between. This chain's CDR3 is CASSLVGGRRPSGANVLTF. In nucleotides, the CDR3 is TGTGCCAGCAGCTTAGTCGGAGGGCGCCGTCCCTCTGGGGCCAACGTCCTGACTTTC. The complete variable domain, with remaining parts taken from reference TRBV11-2 and TRBJ2-6, reads EAGVAQSPRYKIIEKRQSVAFWCNPISGHATLYWYQQILGQGPKLLIQFQNNGVVDDSQLPKDRFSAERLKGVDSTLKIQPAKLEDSAVYLCASSLVGGRRPSGANVLTFGAGSRLTVL.

The CDR3 DNA follows: TGCGCCAGCAGCCAAGAGTCAAACTATGGCTACACCTTC. Translation gives CASSQESNYGYTF. The chain is built from TRBV4-1 and TRBJ1-2; D call uncertain. Between the trimmed V and J ends, which lost 0 bases and 2 bases, there was a span of 4 bases. CDR1 and CDR2 from the germline V gene are MGHRA and YSYEKL. CDR3 size: 13 residues.

In this sample, this clonotype turned up many times. The rearrangement uses TRBV12-3 or TRBV12-4 and TRBJ2-7; weak D call: TRBD2 (6 bases). With 1 base removed from V and 6 bases from J, the gap between germline ends came to 10 bases. The CDR3 sequence is 13 residues long. CDR3 in amino acids: CASSLGGEVEQYF. CDR3 DNA sequence: TGTGCCAGCAGTTTAGGGGGGGAGGTCGAGCAGTACTTC.

The rearrangement joins TRBV19 to TRBJ2-7; no clear D. The V and J ends lost 3 bases and 7 bases respectively, with 10 bases between them. This CDR3 has 12 amino acids. Germline V gives CDR1 LNHDA, CDR2 SQIVND (reference sequence). The CDR3, as DNA: TGTGCCAGTAGTATTCGGGTCCGGGAGCAGTACTTC. It codes for CASSIRVREQYF.

This chain uses TRBV24-1 with TRBJ2-2; weak D call: TRBD1 (6 bases). The CDR3 sequence is 16 residues long. Germline CDR1 and CDR2: KGHDR and SFDVKD. Trimming shortened V by 6 bases and J by 4 bases, and 17 bases separated the two germline ends. The CDR3 loop reads CATSRVMGAFTGELFF. CDR3 in DNA: TGTGCCACCAGTCGCGTCATGGGGGCGTTCACCGGGGAGCTGTTTTTT.